The TCR beta chain described here comes from a study of blood T cell repertoires in COVID-19. Study-level background: Researchers got acute and convalescent COVID-19 samples from the United States, Italy and Spain. Sample material is recorded as cDNA or gDNA derived from T cells, B-cell-depleted T cells, or PBMCs.

In the study's own analysis: Amplifying reference gene primers gave estimates of nucleated cell counts. Here immunoSEQ multiplex PCR was the method, and the copy in TCRdb shows in-frame clones only, minus some. That table gives V, J and clone size, and the DNA gave D and trimming. The sample lists around 140,000 clones, under 90% occurring once. The CDR3 loop spans 14 amino acids. Trimming stripped 3 bases from V and 0 bases from J, with 9 bases between. Germline CDR1 reads LGHDT; CDR2 reads YNNKEL (reference sequence). Input material: peripheral blood. The chain carries TRBV3-1 (or the pseudogene TRBV3-2) and TRBJ2-7; D might be TRBD2 (5 bases). The TCR originated in a human donor in a cohort sampled during active COVID-19. The CDR3 sequence: CASSHEGSSYEQYF. The CDR3 DNA reads TGTGCCAGCAGCCATGAGGGTTCCTCCTACGAGCAGTACTTC.